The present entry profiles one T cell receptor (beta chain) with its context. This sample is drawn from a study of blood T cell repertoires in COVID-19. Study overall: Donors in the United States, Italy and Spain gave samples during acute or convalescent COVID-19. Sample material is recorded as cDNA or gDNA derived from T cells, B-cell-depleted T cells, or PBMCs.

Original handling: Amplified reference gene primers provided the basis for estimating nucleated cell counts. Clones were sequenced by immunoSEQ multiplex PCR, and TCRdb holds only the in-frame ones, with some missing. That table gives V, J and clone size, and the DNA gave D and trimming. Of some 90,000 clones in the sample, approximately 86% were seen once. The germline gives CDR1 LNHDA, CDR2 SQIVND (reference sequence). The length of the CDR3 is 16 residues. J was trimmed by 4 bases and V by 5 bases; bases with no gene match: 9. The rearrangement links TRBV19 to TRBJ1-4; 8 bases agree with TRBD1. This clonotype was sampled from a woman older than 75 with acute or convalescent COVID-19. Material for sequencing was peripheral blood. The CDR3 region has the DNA TGTGCCAGTAGTTCTGGACAGGGCGGAGGTAATGAAAAACTGTTTTTT. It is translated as CASSSGQGGGNEKLFF.